Each of the 21 T cell receptor beta chains below was sequenced from the same sample in a study of cytomegalovirus exposure and HLA in healthy donors. Use of 60 Vbeta and 13 Jbeta primers characterized the PCR. The table came from immunoSEQ multiplex PCR; TCRdb's copy has only in-frame clones and leaves some out. The sample lists 130,000 to 150,000 clones, about 80% occurring once. Sequenced input: PBMCs. Receptors were obtained from a male donor in good health and CMV-seropositive.

This clone showed up just once. V and J are TRBV27 and TRBJ2-5; TRBD1 is a possible D gene (6 bases). Per germline, CDR1 MNHEY and CDR2 SMNVEV (reference sequence). V was trimmed by 5 bases and J by 4 bases, leaving 17 bases between them. This CDR3 contains 15 residues. CDR3 residues: CASSSQGYGLETQYF. CDR3 coding DNA: TGTGCCAGCAGTAGCCAGGGGTACGGTTTAGAGACCCAGTACTTC.

The count of this clone is one. The chain recombines TRBV7-2 with TRBJ2-7; 7 nucleotides align to TRBD2. The CDR3 is 12 residues long. The germline V gene encodes CDR1 SGHTA and CDR2 FQGNSA. J was trimmed by 10 bases and V by 3 bases; bases with no gene match: 6. CDR3: CASSLGLQTQYF. The CDR3, as DNA: TGTGCCAGCAGCTTGGGACTACAAACCCAGTACTTC.

V is TRBV11-1 and J is TRBJ2-3; D is unresolved. V was clipped by 5 bases and J by 2 bases, with 5 bases between them. CDR1 is SGHAT and CDR2 is FQDESV in the germline V gene (reference sequence). The CDR3 loop spans 12 amino acids. The CDR3 is CASSQLTDTQYF. CDR3 DNA sequence: TGTGCCAGCAGCCAACTCACAGATACGCAGTATTTT.

The chain carries TRBV7-9 and TRBJ2-3; TRBD2 agrees at 10 bases. Germline CDR1 SEHNR, CDR2 FQNEAQ (reference sequence). There are 17 residues in the CDR3. The junction had 7 bases not matched to a gene; V was cut back by 4 bases and J by 0 bases. The CDR3 region is CASSSSSSGSSTDTQYF. The CDR3, as DNA: TGTGCCAGCAGCTCCAGCTCTAGCGGGAGTAGCACAGATACGCAGTATTTT.

The chain recombines TRBV11-3 with TRBJ2-7, with TRBD1 matching 9 bases. Germline CDR1 SGHNT, CDR2 YENEEA. This CDR3 has 15 amino acids. V shed 4 bases and J 7 bases; nucleotides not matched to a gene: 11. As DNA, the CDR3 is TGTGCCAGCAGCTCCAGTCGGGACAGGGCTTGGGAGCAGTACTTC. This gives the protein CASSSSRDRAWEQYF. The full variable domain, completed using reference TRBV11-3 and TRBJ2-7, is EAGVVQSPRYKIIEKKQPVAFWCNPISGHNTLYWYLQNLGQGPELLIRYENEEAVDDSQLPKDRFSAERLKGVDSTLKIQPAELGDSAVYLCASSSSRDRAWEQYFGPGTRLTVT.

The rearrangement joins TRBV9 to TRBJ2-3, with TRBD2 matching 8 bases. V was pared by 3 bases and J by 1 base, with 13 bases of the junction left unmatched. The V gene's germline CDR1 is SGDLS and CDR2 YYNGEE. The CDR3 sequence is 18 residues long. For the CDR3, the DNA is TGTGCCAGCAGCGCCCTCACAGCGGGGGTGGGGGGCACAGATACGCAGTATTTT. Translating gives CASSALTAGVGGTDTQYF.

The V gene is TRBV7-9, the J gene TRBJ2-2; D gene ambiguous. The ends were cut back, 4 bases at V and 8 bases at J, with 5 bases in the middle. The CDR3 has 11 amino acids. CDR1 SEHNR and CDR2 FQNEAQ come from the germline V gene (reference sequence). CDR3 sequence reads: CASSYNGELFF. Here the CDR3 DNA reads TGTGCCAGCAGCTACAATGGGGAGCTGTTTTTT. Supplemented by reference TRBV7-9 and TRBJ2-2, the full variable domain reads DTGVSQNPRHKITKRGQNVTFRCDPISEHNRLYWYRQTLGQGPEFLTYFQNEAQLEKSRLLSDRFSAERPKGSFSTLEIQRTEQGDSAMYLCASSYNGELFFGEGSRLTVL.

This sequence joins TRBV28 and TRBJ2-7, with D possibly being TRBD1 (5 bases). The CDR3 totals 14 residues. Trimming stripped 6 bases from V and 4 bases from J, with 16 bases between. Germline V gene data show CDR1 as MDHEN and CDR2 as SYDVKM. The CDR3 coding sequence is TGTGCCAGCAGAGGAGCAGCTGGGGCTTACGAGCAGTACTTC. Translated: CASRGAAGAYEQYF.

This chain joins TRBV9 and TRBJ1-3; a weak D match, TRBD1 (6 bases). Trimming stripped 4 bases from V and 2 bases from J, with 19 bases between. This CDR3 is built from 17 residues. The germline CDR1 and CDR2 sequences are SGDLS and YYNGEE. DNA for the CDR3: TGTGCCAGCAGCCCGACACCCATACAGGGAACTGGAAACACCATATATTTT. Residues: CASSPTPIQGTGNTIYF.

The table lists this clone with a few counts. V usage is TRBV6-1 and J usage is TRBJ2-7, with D maybe TRBD2 (7 bases). Trimming took off 1 base at V and 0 bases at J, with 10 bases between the two ends. The CDR3 is 15 amino acids. The V gene's germline CDR1 is MNHNS and CDR2 SASEGT. The CDR3 bases are TGTGCCAGCAGTGAAGTGGCGGGGGCCTCCTACGAGCAGTACTTC. Translating gives CASSEVAGASYEQYF.

This chain links TRBV6-4 with TRBJ2-3; the match to TRBD2 covers 8 bases. V lost 3 bases and J lost 4; bases outside the gene matches: 6. CDR1 and CDR2 from the germline V gene are MRHNA and SNTAGT. CDR3 length: 15 amino acids. In DNA, the CDR3 is TGTGCCAGCAGTGAGAGCGGGGGAGGGTCAGATACGCAGTATTTT. Protein sequence: CASSESGGGSDTQYF.

The J gene is TRBJ2-2, the V gene TRBV9, with 8 bases lining up with TRBD1. V trimming: 3 bases; J trimming: 7 bases; junction bases outside the gene matches: 8. This CDR3 contains 15 residues. Germline V gene sequence: CDR1 SGDLS, CDR2 YYNGEE. The CDR3 loop reads CASSESGGAFGELFF. DNA of the CDR3: TGTGCCAGCAGCGAGTCAGGGGGCGCTTTCGGGGAGCTGTTTTTT.

The chain carries TRBV10-1 and TRBJ2-1; TRBD2 agrees at 14 bases. This CDR3 is 20 amino acids long. Germline V gene sequence: CDR1 WNHNN, CDR2 SYGVQD (reference sequence). The V segment lost 0 bases and the J segment 0 bases; nucleotides outside the gene matches: 7. The CDR3 protein is CASSESWTSGGPSSYNEQFF. The CDR3, as DNA: TGCGCCAGCAGTGAGTCGTGGACTAGCGGGGGGCCGAGCTCCTACAATGAGCAGTTCTTC.

The chain employs TRBV6-5 and TRBJ1-2; D not resolved. This CDR3 has 13 amino acids. Germline V gene lookup returns CDR1 MNHEY and CDR2 SVGAGI. V shed 6 bases and J shed 8 bases, with 16 bases lying between them. The CDR3 sequence is CASRSPVGEGYTF. The CDR3 DNA reads TGTGCCAGCAGGAGCCCTGTTGGGGAGGGCTACACCTTC.

As concerns this clone: Other DNA sequences in this specimen translate into the identical CDR3. This chain connects TRBV19 to TRBJ2-3, with D possibly TRBD2 on 6 matching bases. The germline V gene has CDR1 LNHDA and CDR2 SQIVND (reference sequence). The length of the CDR3 is 14 residues. Trimming removed 1 base from V and 1 base from J, with 6 bases in between. The CDR3 region is CASSIAGGTDTQYF. The DNA for the CDR3 is TGTGCCAGTAGTATAGCGGGGGGCACAGATACGCAGTATTTT.

This rearrangement joins TRBV11-2 to TRBJ1-2; 7 nucleotides match TRBD1. V was pared by 5 bases and J by 4 bases, with 10 bases of the junction left unmatched. Germline V gene lookup returns CDR1 SGHAT and CDR2 FQNNGV. The CDR3 covers 15 residues. CDR3 coding DNA: TGTGCCAGCAGCCCTCTTAGGGGGCGGGGCTATGGCTACACCTTC. It specifies CASSPLRGRGYGYTF. The whole variable domain, filled in from reference TRBV11-2 and TRBJ1-2, reads EAGVAQSPRYKIIEKRQSVAFWCNPISGHATLYWYQQILGQGPKLLIQFQNNGVVDDSQLPKDRFSAERLKGVDSTLKIQPAKLEDSAVYLCASSPLRGRGYGYTFGSGTRLTVV.

The J gene is TRBJ1-4, the V gene TRBV5-3, with TRBD1 matching over 8 bases. TRBV5-3 is treated as an ORF (open reading frame) with a function not yet certain. The CDR3 runs 15 residues. The trim removed 2 bases at V and 5 bases at J, leaving 5 bases unmatched. CDR3 protein: CARSLQGVSNEKLFF. CDR3 nucleotide sequence: TGTGCCAGAAGCTTACAGGGGGTCTCGAATGAAAAACTGTTTTTT.

The chain employs TRBV7-2 and TRBJ1-4, with D maybe TRBD1 (5 bases). The V end lost 8 bases, the J end lost 3 bases, and 16 bases lay between the germline ends. The CDR3 is 15 residues long. Germline V gene lookup returns CDR1 SGHTA and CDR2 FQGNSA. The CDR3 DNA sequence: TGTGCCAGCCGTTCTTTGGGGCGCGCTAATGAAAAACTGTTTTTT. Translated: CASRSLGRANEKLFF.

V is TRBV5-1 and J is TRBJ2-5, with a possible D match to TRBD1 (7 bases). The V and J ends lost 0 bases and 6 bases respectively, with 12 bases between them. The V gene's germline CDR1 is SGHRS and CDR2 YFSETQ. The CDR3 has 14 residues. CDR3: CASSLGPGGKTQYF. CDR3 DNA: TGCGCCAGCAGCTTGGGTCCAGGGGGGAAGACCCAGTACTTC. Looking up the rest from reference TRBV5-1 and TRBJ2-5 gives the full variable domain: KAGVTQTPRYLIKTRGQQVTLSCSPISGHRSVSWYQQTPGQGLQFLFEYFSETQRNKGNFPGRFSGRQFSNSRSEMNVSTLELGDSALYLCASSLGPGGKTQYFGPGTRLLVL.

The V and J genes are TRBV11-3 and TRBJ2-5, with TRBD2 matching over 10 bases. After removal of 5 bases from V and 5 bases from J, the junction contained 8 bases not matched to a gene. The CDR3 runs 15 residues. Germline-derived CDR1 and CDR2 are SGHNT and YENEEA. Here the CDR3 reads CASSPQRGGLETQYF. In nucleotides, the CDR3 is TGTGCCAGCAGCCCCCAGCGGGGGGGTCTTGAGACCCAGTACTTC.

This clone was counted a single time. The chain combines TRBV5-1 with TRBJ2-1; a weak D match, TRBD2 (5 bases). CDR1 is SGHRS, CDR2 YFSETQ, per germline. V shed 6 bases and J shed 5 bases, with 9 bases lying between them. This CDR3 is 12 amino acids long. The CDR3 region has the DNA TGCGCCAGCACCTTCGGGGACAATGAGCAGTTCTTC. This gives the protein CASTFGDNEQFF. The full variable domain, completed using reference TRBV5-1 and TRBJ2-1, is KAGVTQTPRYLIKTRGQQVTLSCSPISGHRSVSWYQQTPGQGLQFLFEYFSETQRNKGNFPGRFSGRQFSNSRSEMNVSTLELGDSALYLCASTFGDNEQFFGPGTRLTVL.